This TCR beta chain originates from a study of T cell changes during pregnancy in multiple sclerosis. Measured with immunoSEQ multiplex PCR; TCRdb has only the in-frame clones, and not every one. The data hold some 80,000 clones, with about 91% observed a single time. Germline V gene lookup returns CDR1 LNHDA and CDR2 SQIVND (reference sequence). Trimming removed 1 base from V and 2 bases from J, with 9 bases in between. The CDR3 sequence is 15 residues long. V usage is TRBV19 and J usage is TRBJ1-5; tentatively, D is TRBD1 (5 bases). This TCR derives from a female donor with multiple sclerosis, enrolled in a pregnancy study. The source was peripheral blood, collected before pregnancy. CDR3 coding DNA: TGTGCCAGTAGTATAGCGGGGGACGGCAATCAGCCCCAGCATTTT. Its protein is CASSIAGDGNQPQHF.